This T cell receptor beta chain emerged from a study of STAT5B mutations in CD4+ large granular lymphocyte leukemia (dated by TCRdb to 2021 to 2024). For the study in its entirety: Among healthy controls, the CDR3 'QG' motif was associated with a particular HLA allele. TCRbeta repertoires of CD4+ T-cell large granular lymphocyte leukemia patients were compared with those of healthy blood donors. Flow cytometry on FACSCanto II or FACSVerse showed that the purified fractions were more than 95% pure among lymphocytes.

The healthy controls were 37 blood donors, and the buffy coats of these donors were supplied by the Finnish Red Cross blood service. All TCR-sequenced material derived from peripheral blood: patient blood samples and healthy donor buffy coats. Ficoll-Hypaque gradient centrifugation was used to isolate peripheral blood mononuclear cells. CD4+ cells were magnetically purified from the buffy coats of healthy controls. Genomic DNA was extracted with the Gentra Puregene Cell and Tissue kit and quantified on a Qubit 2.0 fluorometer. CDR3 length: 12 amino acids, cysteine to phenylalanine. This entry keeps only the CDR3 DNA: 36 bases, framed from base 1. V is pared back by 4 bases and J by 9 bases, with 12 bases lying between the germline termini. Via the germline V gene, CDR1 is MDHEN and CDR2 SYDVKM. As for this clone: Its recognized antigen is unknown. No quality values exist for individual bases; no much larger clone is one base distant.

The immunoSEQ assay at survey resolution was used to sequence TCRbeta rearrangements from genomic DNA. In the original analysis: A lowest detectable productive clonotype frequency of 2.59 x 10-5 was observed in the TCR sequencing data. Only productive TCRbeta rearrangements, meaning sequences that were complete and in-frame, were kept for the analyses. Sample clonality was computed as Simpson clonality in the immunoSEQ Analyzer version 3.0. Based on frequency, clones were grouped as very rare, small, medium, large (1-20%) or hyperexpanded (>20%). Generation probabilities were estimated with OLGA 1.2.3, V-gene circos plots were made with VDJtools, specificities were searched in VDJdb, and CDR3 motifs were identified with GLIPH. Held by TCRdb, this immuneACCESS table contains in-frame sequences only and omits some clones. Under half of the omission traces to an unresolved V gene where checked; the cause of the rest is unknown. V and J calls and clone size are copied from that table; D and trimming were computed from the DNA. The sample records about 40,000 clones, roughly 80% of which are singletons. Clones ranked in the top ten supply 0.3% to 0.45% of the sample.

Beyond this particular receptor, the publication reports: Data were not HLA-matched; higher clonality in CD4+ versus CD8+ T-LGLL could reflect the relatively small sample size. CD4-sorted patient repertoires appeared more clonal than healthy CD4+ repertoires, and this difference persisted after removing the putative leukemic clones. Enrichment of TRBV06-family usage was observed among the top patient clones (8/27) relative to healthy controls (2/35). The main leukemic clonotypes were found to be private to each patient, although around a quarter of the main leukemic clonotypes were detected at low frequency in the non-leukemic repertoires of other patients.

The rearrangement joined TRBV28 to TRBJ2-5; a confident D gene designation cannot be given. This TCR derives from a human donor in good health. Source material: CD4+ T cells from blood buffy coats. The DNA sequence is TGTGCCAGCAGTTACCCGCGAATGGCCCAGTACTTC. This encodes CASSYPRMAQYF.